The 13 T cell receptor beta chains listed next were all sequenced from one sample in a study of Graves' ophthalmopathy and Graves' hyperthyroidism. Using RNA transcripts, the TCR beta CDR3 regions were amplified. The authors performed first-round RT-PCR with HTBI primers and then a second-round multiplex PCR. TCRdb called the multiplex PCR reads again in MiXCR, with one record for every CDR3 protein. The repertoire consists of around 670,000 distinct CDR3 sequences, with 40% occurring once and the leading ten covering 44%. What was sequenced was peripheral blood. Receptors originate from an adult man with Graves' ophthalmopathy.

This clonotype was counted ten times or more. The chain carries TRBV20-1 and TRBJ1-2; the match to TRBD1 covers 7 bases. CDR1 and CDR2 (germline): DFQATT, SNEGSKA (reference sequence). The CDR3 spans 13 residues. Trimming removed 5 bases from V and 8 bases from J; junction bases left unmatched: 11. The CDR3 reads CSAEDRSTMGYTF. The CDR3 nucleotides are TGCAGTGCTGAGGACAGGTCAACTATGGGCTACACCTTC.

This chain joins TRBV24-1 and TRBJ1-2; D is unresolved. From germline, CDR1 is KGHDR and CDR2 SFDVKD. Deletions cut 6 bases from V and 6 bases from J, with 7 bases between. CDR3 length: 11 residues. CDR3 DNA sequence: TGTGCCACCAGTTCCGCAGATGGCTACACCTTC. Its protein is CATSSADGYTF.

This clonotype was counted once. The V gene is TRBV2, the J gene TRBJ2-6, with D possibly TRBD1 on 6 matching bases. The CDR3 length is 17 residues. Germline values: CDR1 SNHLY, CDR2 FYNNEI. V lost 7 bases and J lost 0, with 16 bases in between. The CDR3 region is CASKGPGESSGANVLTF. The DNA of the CDR3 is TGTGCCAGCAAGGGGCCAGGGGAAAGCTCTGGGGCCAACGTCCTGACTTTC.

With respect to this clonotype: A junction end diverges from the germline sequence, so it may reflect a read error. The chain uses TRBV7-2 and TRBJ2-7; the match to TRBD1 covers 7 bases. Germline loops: CDR1 SGHTA, CDR2 FQGNSA. The CDR3 contains 14 residues. The CDR3 region has the DNA TGCGCCAGCAGCCAAGAGGACAGGTGGCAAGAGCAGTACTTC. Encoded protein: CASSQEDRWQEQYF.

This clonotype came up many times. J is TRBJ1-2 and V is TRBV29-1; possibly TRBD1 for D (5 bases). V was clipped by 7 bases and J by 2 bases, with 8 bases between them. CDR1 and CDR2 from the germline V gene are SQVTM and ANQGSEA. CDR3 length: 11 residues. CDR3 residues: CSGTTNYGYTF. In nucleotides, the CDR3 is TGCAGCGGGACAACAAACTATGGCTACACCTTC.

The chain uses TRBV7-2 and TRBJ2-5; weak D call: TRBD2 (6 bases). This CDR3 contains 16 residues. CDR1 SGHTA and CDR2 FQGNSA come from the germline V gene. The V end was cut by 1 base, the J end by 4 bases, with 16 bases between. Here the CDR3 reads CASSLGPGLTRETQYF. In nucleotides, the CDR3 is TGTGCCAGCAGCTTAGGCCCGGGACTCACTCGAGAGACCCAGTACTTC.

The rearrangement uses TRBV15 and TRBJ1-2, with TRBD1 matching 9 bases. From germline, CDR1 is LNHNV and CDR2 YYDKDF (reference sequence). The CDR3 is 15 residues long. V shed 1 base, J shed 4 bases, and the junction held 4 bases outside the gene matches. The CDR3 loop reads CATSRGGTGTYGYTF. The CDR3 nucleotides read TGTGCCACCAGCAGAGGTGGGACAGGGACCTATGGCTACACCTTC.

Comment on this clonotype: A read error may produce the germline difference seen at one junction end. The chain links TRBV7-9 to TRBJ1-4; a weak D match, TRBD1 (5 bases). This CDR3 is 14 amino acids long. Germline CDR1 SEHNR, CDR2 FQNEAQ (reference sequence). The CDR3 sequence: CASSFDSAGQKLLF. The CDR3 DNA reads TGTGCCAGCAGTTTCGACAGCGCCGGACAAAAACTGCTTTTT.

This clonotype appeared a few times. The chain has TRBV12-3 or TRBV12-4 and TRBJ1-1; possibly TRBD1 for D (6 bases). V gave up 5 bases and J gave up 2 bases, with 15 bases separating them. The length of the CDR3 is 15 residues. CDR3 amino acids: CASSQKWTENTEAFF. CDR3 in DNA: TGTGCCAGCAGTCAAAAGTGGACAGAAAACACTGAAGCTTTCTTT.

This clonotype was found a few times. The chain is built from TRBV7-9 and TRBJ1-1; 10 nucleotides align to TRBD1. V shed 3 bases and J 5 bases; nucleotides not matched to a gene: 6. The CDR3 consists of 15 residues. Germline V gene lookup returns CDR1 SEHNR and CDR2 FQNEAQ (reference sequence). The CDR3 sequence is CASSLMRQGATEAFF. The DNA of the CDR3 is TGTGCCAGCAGCTTGATGAGACAGGGGGCGACTGAAGCTTTCTTT.

This clonotype was counted only a few times. The V call is TRBV9, the J call TRBJ2-7; D call uncertain. The CDR3 is 14 amino acids. V was clipped by 4 bases and J by 4 bases, with 15 bases between them. The germline V gene encodes CDR1 SGDLS and CDR2 YYNGEE. The DNA for the CDR3 is TGTGCCAGCAGCCTCTCCGGAAGTAATTACGAGCAGTACTTC. This gives the protein CASSLSGSNYEQYF.

Note on this clonotype: The junction departs from germline at one end; a sequencing error may be responsible. The V gene is TRBV7-9, the J gene TRBJ2-5; D is uncertain. Germline values: CDR1 SEHNR, CDR2 FQNEAQ (reference sequence). The length of the CDR3 is 14 residues. The CDR3 nucleotides are TGCGCCAGCAGCCTCGGACCTTTCCAAGAGACCCAGTACTTC. It is translated as CASSLGPFQETQYF.

In this sample, this clonotype turned up a few times. The genes are TRBV20-1 and TRBJ1-5; a possible D gene is TRBD1 (5 bases). The length of the CDR3 is 13 residues. The ends were cut back, 1 base at V and 4 bases at J, with 8 bases in the middle. CDR1 and CDR2 (germline): DFQATT, SNEGSKA (reference sequence). This chain's CDR3 is CSARVGGNQPQHF. CDR3 sequence (DNA): TGCAGTGCTAGAGTTGGGGGTAATCAGCCCCAGCATTTT.